This TCR beta chain was observed in a study of response to subunit inactivated influenza vaccine. Study-level findings and limits: Few new T cells, the authors suggested, are recruited by each seasonal influenza vaccination.

CDR3 size: 12 residues. Germline CDR1 and CDR2: SGHTA and FQGNSA. V was cut by 4 bases and J by 5 bases, with 6 bases left in between. There are a few counts of this clonotype. No antigen is known for it. MiXCR was run by TCRdb on the RT-PCR reads, yielding one entry per CDR3 protein. This repertoire shows roughly 700,000 distinct CDR3 sequences, approximately 14% found once; its top ten account for 6% to 8%. The sample consisted of PBMCs from blood, taken around two weeks before vaccination. The chain employs TRBV7-2 and TRBJ2-1; D not certain. The clonotype originates from a man aged 50 to 59 who received an inactivated influenza vaccine. The CDR3: CASSYRDNEQFF. The CDR3 DNA is TGTGCCAGCAGCTACCGGGACAATGAGCAGTTCTTC.